This record looks at one T cell receptor beta chain sequence and its context. Its antigen is unknown. The junction departs from the called germline gene at one end, perhaps through a read error. TCRbeta libraries were built with three rounds of nested PCR, modified from ARM-PCR. TCRdb fed the multiplex PCR reads into MiXCR, producing one record per CDR3 protein. The sample consists of about 110,000 distinct CDR3 sequences, over 55% of them appearing once. This sample's RNA came from whole unsorted tissue. More than 3 cm separated this lung sample from the edge of the tumor. Looked up from germline, CDR1 is MNHEY and CDR2 is SVGEGT. The CDR3 is 16 amino acids. The data derive from a study of tumor and adjacent non-tumor tissue in lung cancer. The wider study: Samples averaged around 4 million productive TCRbeta reads each.

Study-wide points: Compared with tumor, normal lung showed significantly lower TCR diversity. Tumor repertoires had a smaller top 100 clone share than normal lung.

The V call is TRBV6-2 or TRBV6-3, the J call TRBJ1-5; 7 bases are shared with TRBD1. Sequenced: distant non-tumor lung tissue. This TCR was recovered from a man in his fifties or sixties with non-small cell lung cancer. As DNA, the CDR3 is TGTACCAGCAGTTATTCAGGTTCAGGGGGTGCATCCTCCCAGCATTTT. Amino acids: CTSSYSGSGGASSQHF.